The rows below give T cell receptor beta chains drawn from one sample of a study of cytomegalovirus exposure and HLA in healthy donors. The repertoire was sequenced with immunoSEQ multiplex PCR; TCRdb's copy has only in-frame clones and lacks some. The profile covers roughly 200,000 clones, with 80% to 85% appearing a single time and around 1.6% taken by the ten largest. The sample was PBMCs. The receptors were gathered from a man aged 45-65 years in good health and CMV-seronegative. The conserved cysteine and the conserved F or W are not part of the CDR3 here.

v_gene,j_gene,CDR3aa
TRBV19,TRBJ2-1,ASSPGLAGENEQF
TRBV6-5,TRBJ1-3,ASSYQTGSRNTIY
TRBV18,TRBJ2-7,ASSPDRGGLDEQY
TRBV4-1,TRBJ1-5,ASSQGGQGRGNQPQH
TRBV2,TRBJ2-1,ASRLRTAAGGGLQF
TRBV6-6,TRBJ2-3,ASQGSRGNTDTQY
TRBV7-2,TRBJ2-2,ASSLWTGNTGELF
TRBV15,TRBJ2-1,ATSRDHFLAGRENEQF
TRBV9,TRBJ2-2,ASSEQPNPRTGELF
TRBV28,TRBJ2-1,ASSLREGHF
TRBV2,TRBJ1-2,ASRRTGEGYT
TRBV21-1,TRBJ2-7,ASSKVWGTGDEQY
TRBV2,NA,ASSGRLAGGYEQY
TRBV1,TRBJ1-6,TSSMGGRVPPLH
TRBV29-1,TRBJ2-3,SAKSTGFGTDTQY
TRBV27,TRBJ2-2,ASSLGTGSNTGELF
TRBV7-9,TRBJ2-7,ASSPWASGRYEQY
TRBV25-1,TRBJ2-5,ASRGPGWREETQY
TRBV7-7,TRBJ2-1,ASSSRTSPYNEQF
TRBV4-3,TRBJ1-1,ASSPATGANTEAF
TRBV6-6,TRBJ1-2,ASSYRGELGGYT
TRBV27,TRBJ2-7,ASSRRQGGEQY
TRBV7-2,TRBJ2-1,ASSSQTRLNEQF
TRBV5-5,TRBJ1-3,ASSQWTGGNTIY
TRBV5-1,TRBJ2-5,ASSSGTGQLGTQY
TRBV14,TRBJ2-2,ASSQYKREGTGELF
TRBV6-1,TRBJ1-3,ASEVSGAGNTIY
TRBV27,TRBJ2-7,ASSDLAGSYEQY
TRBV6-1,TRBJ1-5,ASSADRWIPNQPQH
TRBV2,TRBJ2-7,ASSEVVLIEQY
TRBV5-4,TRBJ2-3,ASSLDLRSTDTQY